Sequencing of this T cell receptor (beta chain) was carried out in a study of blood T cell repertoires in COVID-19. Trimming left V 6 bases short and J 7 bases short, with 12 bases between. CDR1 is SQVTM, CDR2 ANQGSEA, per germline. CDR3 length: 11 residues. Sequencing was performed with immunoSEQ multiplex PCR; in TCRdb, only in-frame clones are kept and a portion is missing. This sample has about 29,000 clones; roughly nine tenths occur once, and the top ten carry less than 4.5%. The genes are TRBV29-1 and TRBJ1-2; no clear D gene. Sequencing used peripheral blood. The receptor comes from a human donor in a cohort sampled during active COVID-19. In nucleotides, the CDR3 is TGCAGCGTGAAGCAGGAAGTTGGCTACACCTTC. Amino acid sequence: CSVKQEVGYTF.